The TCR beta chain under discussion was sequenced for a study of cytomegalovirus exposure and HLA in healthy donors. The J segment lost 3 bases and the V segment lost 5 bases, leaving 3 bases of the junction unmatched. This CDR3 region has 14 residues. The V gene's germline CDR1 is MDHEN and CDR2 SYDVKM. TCRdb keeps only in-frame clones here, not all; method: immunoSEQ multiplex PCR. This sample has 200,000 to 250,000 clones; 70% to 90% occur once, and the top ten carry 2.9%. Regarding this clone: What it binds is not known.

Findings and limits, study-wide: That first-cohort TCR clusters tended to co-occur in the 95 to 150 validation repertoires was found in a later analysis.

The sequenced material came from PBMCs. The source of this sequence is a woman aged 18 to 35 in good health and CMV-seronegative. The V call is TRBV28, the J call TRBJ2-1; TRBD2 matches at 8 bases. For the CDR3, the DNA is TGTGCCAGCAGTGACGGGACTAGCTACAATGAGCAGTTCTTC. This gives the protein CASSDGTSYNEQFF. The whole variable domain, remainder taken from reference TRBV28 and TRBJ2-1, is DVKVTQSSRYLVKRTGEKVFLECVQDMDHENMFWYRQDPGLGLRLIYFSYDVKMKEKGDIPEGYSVSREKKERFSLILESASTNQTSMYLCASSDGTSYNEQFFGPGTRLTVL.